This T cell receptor beta chain was identified in a study of cytomegalovirus exposure and HLA in healthy donors. Whole-study findings and limits: When analyzed later, a missense DCLRE1C variant was found to be linked to TCR beta V- and J-gene trimming. Three of the chains that were CMV-associated were confirmed in vitro to be specific for CMV antigens.

Details on this clone: What it binds is not known.

Both 60 Vbeta primers and 13 Jbeta primers went into the PCR. Measured with immunoSEQ multiplex PCR; TCRdb has only the in-frame clones, and not every one. The table includes approximately 130,000 clones, roughly 85% detected once. Sequenced input: PBMCs. The TCR comes from a woman aged 25 to 39 in good health and CMV-seropositive.

Here the CDR3 DNA reads TGTGCCAGCAGCTTTGGCTTGATGACAGGGTTCACTGAAGCTTTCTTT. Translating it yields CASSFGLMTGFTEAFF. The V and J genes are TRBV5-6 and TRBJ1-1; the match to TRBD1 covers 7 bases. V gave up 2 bases and J gave up 4 bases; unmatched junction bases: 11. The CDR3 runs to 16 residues. Germline V gene lookup returns CDR1 SGHDT and CDR2 YYEEEE.